The rows below give T cell receptor beta chains drawn from one sample of a study of blood T cell repertoires in COVID-19. Measured with immunoSEQ multiplex PCR; TCRdb has only the in-frame clones, and not every one. The profile shows about 200,000 clones, approximately 91% of them singletons. The sample comprised peripheral blood. These receptors came from a man younger than 30 with active or convalescent COVID-19. Both conserved end residues are part of each CDR3. The D gene is left open where the match is weak. Size is omitted from some rows. Given values are once, few, many or a class for expanded clones.

d_gene: TRBD2; j_gene: TRBJ2-2; v_gene: TRBV7-2; len: 14; abundance: .; CDR3nt: TGTGCCAGCAGCCCGGGACTAGCTACCGGGGAGCTGTTTTTT; CDR3aa: CASSPGLATGELFF
d_gene: TRBD1; j_gene: TRBJ1-5; v_gene: TRBV5-6; len: 14; abundance: .; CDR3nt: TGTGCCAGCAGCTTCCGGGACAGGGATCAGCCCCAGCATTTT; CDR3aa: CASSFRDRDQPQHF
d_gene: TRBD1; j_gene: TRBJ1-5; v_gene: TRBV10-2; len: 16; abundance: few; CDR3nt: TGCGCCAGCAGTGAGTGGGGCAGGGGGCTCAATCAGCCCCAGCATTTT; CDR3aa: CASSEWGRGLNQPQHF
d_gene: .; j_gene: TRBJ2-5; v_gene: TRBV21-1; len: 16; abundance: .; CDR3nt: TGTGCCAGCAGCGCAGGGGGTAGCGGGGGCCAAGAGACCCAGTACTTC; CDR3aa: CASSAGGSGGQETQYF
d_gene: .; j_gene: TRBJ2-3; v_gene: TRBV24-1; len: 13; abundance: .; CDR3nt: TGTGCCACCAAGGACAGTAGCACAGATACGCAGTATTTT; CDR3aa: CATKDSSTDTQYF
d_gene: .; j_gene: TRBJ1-1; v_gene: TRBV6-2/TRBV6-3; len: 17; abundance: .; CDR3nt: TGTGCCAGCAGTTCCCTGTGGAGCCGCGCCATGAACACTGAAGCTTTCTTT; CDR3aa: CASSSLWSRAMNTEAFF
d_gene: TRBD2; j_gene: TRBJ2-1; v_gene: TRBV6-5; len: 15; abundance: .; CDR3nt: TGTGCCAGCTATAGGACTAGCGGGAGGGCCAATGAGCAGTTCTTC; CDR3aa: CASYRTSGRANEQFF
d_gene: TRBD1; j_gene: TRBJ1-2; v_gene: TRBV9; len: 18; abundance: once; CDR3nt: TGTGCCAGCAGCCTAAACCGGGACAGCGCCCTGGGAGGCTATGGCTACACCTTC; CDR3aa: CASSLNRDSALGGYGYTF
d_gene: .; j_gene: TRBJ2-5; v_gene: TRBV12-5; len: 17; abundance: .; CDR3nt: TGTGCTAGTGGTTTAGGCCTGGTTAGCGGAGGCCAAGAGACCCAGTACTTC; CDR3aa: CASGLGLVSGGQETQYF
d_gene: .; j_gene: TRBJ2-3; v_gene: TRBV11-2; len: 12; abundance: .; CDR3nt: TGTGCCAGCAGCCTAATCACAGATACGCAGTATTTT; CDR3aa: CASSLITDTQYF
d_gene: .; j_gene: TRBJ1-5; v_gene: TRBV27; len: 12; abundance: .; CDR3nt: TGTGCCAGCAGTTTTTTTCGGGGGCCCCAGCATTTT; CDR3aa: CASSFFRGPQHF
d_gene: TRBD1; j_gene: TRBJ2-5; v_gene: TRBV5-4; len: 15; abundance: once; CDR3nt: TGTGCCAGCAGCTTGAGGGGGACAGGGGAAGAGACCCAGTACTTC; CDR3aa: CASSLRGTGEETQYF